This TCR beta chain was identified during a study of T cell repertoires in cytomegalovirus infection. Whole-study findings and limits: Public TCR beta family frequency separated CMV-and-HLA carriers, including in an independent cohort.

Trimming stripped 9 bases from V and 3 bases from J, with 9 bases between. Germline lookup yields CDR1 SGHVT and CDR2 SQSDAQ. The CDR3 sequence is 11 residues long. Each CDR3 protein gets one entry after TCRdb re-called the reads with MiXCR. The data contain approximately 470,000 distinct CDR3 sequences, approximately 42% of them singletons. On this clonotype: Antigen: not known.

The chain joins TRBV7-4 to TRBJ2-7; D may be TRBD1 (5 bases). This specimen was cultured PBMCs, taken from culture after CMV antigen stimulation. The receptor comes from a human donor in good health (CMV status not recorded). Some clones in this sample may be carry-over from other donors' samples. The CDR3 DNA reads TGTGCCAGTGATCAGGGCTACGAGCAGTACTTC. Translating gives CASDQGYEQYF.